These 10 T cell receptor beta chains were all obtained from the same sample, sequenced in a study of blood T cell repertoires in COVID-19. The protocol was immunoSEQ multiplex PCR, while the TCRdb copy is restricted to in-frame clones and leaves out a portion. The data hold 300,000 or so clones, with roughly 92% observed a single time. The sequenced sample was peripheral blood. These receptors were collected from a woman aged 25 to 39 with COVID-19, enrolled during active disease.

The chain employs TRBV11-2 and TRBJ2-2, with D tentatively TRBD1 (7 bases). Trimming left V 10 bases short and J 2 bases short, with 26 bases between. Germline CDR1 and CDR2: SGHAT and FQNNGV. This CDR3 is built from 18 residues. The CDR3 coding sequence is TGTGCCACCAATAGGAGAGGTGGAGGGGGCTTCAACACCGGGGAGCTGTTTTTT. Translating it yields CATNRRGGGGFNTGELFF.

This clone showed up just once. The V gene is TRBV5-1, the J gene TRBJ2-7; 7 nucleotides agree with TRBD2. Germline assignment: CDR1 SGHRS and CDR2 YFSETQ. The V gene end was trimmed by 2 bases and the J gene end by 3 bases; junction bases not matched to a gene: 8. The CDR3 is made up of 15 amino acids. CDR3 amino acids: CASSFVAGEGYEQYF. The CDR3 DNA is TGCGCCAGCAGCTTCGTGGCGGGAGAAGGCTACGAGCAGTACTTC.

J is TRBJ2-3 and V is TRBV5-1; D possibly corresponds to TRBD2 (6 bases). CDR1 SGHRS and CDR2 YFSETQ come from the germline V gene. V lost 3 bases, J lost 3 bases, and 14 bases lay in between. The CDR3 consists of 15 residues. The CDR3 here is CASSSARDLTDTQYF. CDR3 in DNA: TGCGCCAGCAGCTCCGCGAGGGACTTAACAGATACGCAGTATTTT.

This chain connects TRBV5-6 to TRBJ2-3, with D maybe TRBD2 (6 bases). V lost 1 base, J lost 2 bases, and 14 bases lay in between. The CDR3 has 16 residues. Germline loops: CDR1 SGHDT, CDR2 YYEEEE. CDR3 DNA sequence: TGTGCCAGCAGCTTGTTTGTAGCGGACCTCACAGATACGCAGTATTTT. Translation: CASSLFVADLTDTQYF.

The chain joins TRBV7-9 to TRBJ1-1; D gene ambiguous. V was shortened by 5 bases and J by 0 bases, with 19 bases between the two germline ends. The CDR3 is made up of 17 amino acids. Germline lookup yields CDR1 SEHNR and CDR2 FQNEAQ (reference sequence). The CDR3 loop reads CASSQYGVLRMNTEAFF. The CDR3 DNA reads TGTGCCAGCAGCCAATACGGTGTCCTGCGGATGAACACTGAAGCTTTCTTT.

The gene calls are TRBV28 and TRBJ1-2; D is perhaps TRBD1 (6 bases). CDR3 length: 14 residues. The germline V gene encodes CDR1 MDHEN and CDR2 SYDVKM. Trimming stripped 3 bases from V and 8 bases from J, with 16 bases between. The CDR3 DNA reads as TGTGCCAGCAGTTTCTATGACAGGTTGACCGGCTACACCTTC. Its protein product is CASSFYDRLTGYTF.

The chain recombines TRBV10-2 with TRBJ1-3; 9 bases are a match to TRBD1. Germline CDR1 is WSHSY and CDR2 is SAAADI. V was pared by 0 bases and J by 0 bases, with 9 bases of the junction left unmatched. The CDR3 is 19 residues long. Here the CDR3 reads CASSESGGTGLNSGNTIYF. The CDR3 region has the DNA TGCGCCAGCAGTGAGTCCGGTGGGACAGGGCTTAACTCTGGAAACACCATATATTTT.

This chain uses TRBV9 with TRBJ1-6; TRBD1 might be the D (5 bases). Germline V gives CDR1 SGDLS, CDR2 YYNGEE. CDR3 length: 15 amino acids. V shed 2 bases and J shed 8 bases, with 14 bases lying between them. CDR3 coding DNA: TGTGCCAGCAGCGTCGCCTCTCAAGGGGATTCACCCCTCCACTTT. Its translation: CASSVASQGDSPLHF.

The rearrangement joins TRBV27 to TRBJ2-6; D may be TRBD2 (5 bases). Trimming stripped 7 bases from V and 1 base from J, with 26 bases between. Germline loops: CDR1 MNHEY, CDR2 SMNVEV (reference sequence). The CDR3 spans 20 residues. Written as DNA, the CDR3 is TGTGCCAGCATGCACGGTGGAGGCATCACTTCCCCGTCTGGGGCCAACGTCCTGACTTTC. Translated: CASMHGGGITSPSGANVLTF.

This sequence joins TRBV6-1 and TRBJ2-1; TRBD2 matches at 10 bases. The germline CDR1 and CDR2 sequences are MNHNS and SASEGT. V lost 3 bases and J lost 7; bases outside the gene matches: 9. The length of the CDR3 is 16 residues. The CDR3 DNA reads as TGTGCCAGCAGTGATCCCCCAGCGGGAGGGTGGAATGAGCAGTTCTTC. As protein: CASSDPPAGGWNEQFF.